This is a list of T cell receptor beta chains from one sample in a study of T-cell memory formation after mild COVID-19. MiXCR, applied by TCRdb to the 5' RACE reads, yields one record per CDR3 protein. Of under 350,000 distinct CDR3 sequences in the sample, about 16% were seen once. Sequenced sample: PBMCs or a T cell subset sorted from them (not recorded which). The receptors derive from a man in his late teens or twenties who had mild COVID-19 (a few samples of this study predate the infection). Cell type and time point are not known. The CDR3 runs from the conserved cysteine through the conserved F or W. D genes are given only for firm matches. The listing skips clone size in some rows; elsewhere it reads once, few, many or a size class.

d_call j_call v_call clone_size cdr3_aa cdr3_nt
TRBD2 TRBJ2-2 TRBV7-3 few CASSLSAGAHVTGELFF TGTGCCAGCAGCTTATCAGCGGGGGCTCACGTCACCGGGGAGCTGTTTTTT
. TRBJ2-5 TRBV9 . CASSARLGRLEETQYF TGTGCCAGCAGCGCCCGTTTAGGGAGGCTGGAAGAGACCCAGTACTTC
TRBD2 TRBJ2-7 TRBV13 . CASSLGLAGGTTYEQYF TGTGCCAGCAGCTTAGGTTTGGCGGGGGGTACCACCTACGAGCAGTACTTC
TRBD2 TRBJ2-5 TRBV6-5 . CASSYYGGAGETQYF TGTGCCAGCAGTTACTACGGGGGGGCCGGGGAGACCCAGTACTTC
. TRBJ1-1 TRBV4-2 few CASSHSGENTEAFF TGTGCCAGCAGCCATAGCGGGGAGAACACTGAAGCTTTCTTT
. TRBJ1-1 TRBV12-3/TRBV12-4 . CASSLIQGSTEAFF TGTGCCAGCAGTTTAATTCAGGGAAGCACTGAAGCTTTCTTT
. TRBJ2-3 TRBV7-9 . CASSGYRDLRDTQYF TGTGCCAGCAGCGGATACAGGGATCTCAGAGATACGCAGTATTTT
TRBD1 TRBJ2-5 TRBV6-5 few CASSPRRRQGQETQYF TGTGCCAGCAGCCCCCGACGACGACAGGGACAAGAGACCCAGTACTTC
. TRBJ2-7 TRBV19 many CASSRGMDEQYF TGTGCCAGTAGCCGCGGGATGGACGAGCAGTACTTC
TRBD1 TRBJ1-5 TRBV18 . CASSLRQGVSNQPQHF TGTGCCAGCTCACTAAGACAGGGAGTGAGCAATCAGCCCCAGCATTTT
. TRBJ2-3 TRBV10-3 few CAINAGTSTDTQYF TGTGCCATCAATGCGGGAACTAGCACAGATACGCAGTATTTT
. TRBJ2-1 TRBV7-9 . CASSLGARVGEQFF TGTGCCAGCAGCTTAGGGGCCCGGGTGGGTGAGCAGTTCTTC
. TRBJ2-3 TRBV4-1 . CASSQRGLDTQYF TGCGCCAGCAGCCAGAGGGGACTAGATACGCAGTATTTT
. TRBJ2-1 TRBV30 few CAWSPVLGSSYNEQFF TGTGCCTGGAGTCCCGTTTTGGGAAGCTCCTACAATGAGCAGTTCTTC
TRBD2 TRBJ2-2 TRBV6-2/TRBV6-3 . CASSLRLAGGPTGELFF TGTGCCAGCAGTCTCCGACTAGCGGGGGGTCCCACCGGGGAGCTGTTTTTT
. TRBJ1-4 TRBV4-3 . CASSINEKLFF TGCGCCAGCAGCATAAATGAAAAACTGTTTTTT